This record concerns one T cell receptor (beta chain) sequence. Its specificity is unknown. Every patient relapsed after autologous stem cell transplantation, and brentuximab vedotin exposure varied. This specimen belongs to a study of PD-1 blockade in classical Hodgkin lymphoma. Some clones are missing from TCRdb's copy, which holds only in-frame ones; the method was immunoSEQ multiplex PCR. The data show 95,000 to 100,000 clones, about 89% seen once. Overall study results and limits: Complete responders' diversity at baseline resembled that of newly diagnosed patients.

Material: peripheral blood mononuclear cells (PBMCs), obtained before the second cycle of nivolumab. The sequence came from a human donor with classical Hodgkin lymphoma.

CDR3 DNA sequence: TGTGCCAGCAGTGAGTTCGGGCAAGAGACCCAGTACTTC. Its protein is CASSEFGQETQYF. This chain connects TRBV6-5 to TRBJ2-5; D is uncertain. The CDR3 extends over 13 amino acids. Trimming left V 5 bases short and J 2 bases short, with 9 bases between. The germline V gene has CDR1 MNHEY and CDR2 SVGAGI.